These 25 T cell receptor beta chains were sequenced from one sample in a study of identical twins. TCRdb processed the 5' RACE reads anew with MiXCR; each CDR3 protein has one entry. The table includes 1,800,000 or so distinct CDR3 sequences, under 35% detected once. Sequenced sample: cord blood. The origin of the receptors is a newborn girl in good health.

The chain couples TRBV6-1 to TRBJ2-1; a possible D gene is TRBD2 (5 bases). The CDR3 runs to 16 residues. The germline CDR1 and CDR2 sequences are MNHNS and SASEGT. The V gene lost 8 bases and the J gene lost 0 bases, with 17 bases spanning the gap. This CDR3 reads CASLAYGGSSYNEQFF. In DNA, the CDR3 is TGTGCCAGCTTGGCCTACGGTGGGAGCTCCTACAATGAGCAGTTCTTC.

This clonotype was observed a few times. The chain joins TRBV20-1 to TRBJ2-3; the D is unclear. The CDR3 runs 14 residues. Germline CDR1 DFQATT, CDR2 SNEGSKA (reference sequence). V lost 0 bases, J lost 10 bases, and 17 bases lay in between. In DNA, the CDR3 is TGCAGTGCTAGAGATGGAGTTGTGAGCCCACCGCAGTATTTT. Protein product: CSARDGVVSPPQYF.

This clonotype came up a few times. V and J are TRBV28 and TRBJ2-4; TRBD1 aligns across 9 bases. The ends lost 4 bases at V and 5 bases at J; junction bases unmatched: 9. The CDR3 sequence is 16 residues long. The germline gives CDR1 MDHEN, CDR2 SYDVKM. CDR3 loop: CASSYRGPRTENIQYF. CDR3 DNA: TGTGCCAGCAGTTACAGGGGGCCGAGGACCGAAAACATTCAGTACTTC.

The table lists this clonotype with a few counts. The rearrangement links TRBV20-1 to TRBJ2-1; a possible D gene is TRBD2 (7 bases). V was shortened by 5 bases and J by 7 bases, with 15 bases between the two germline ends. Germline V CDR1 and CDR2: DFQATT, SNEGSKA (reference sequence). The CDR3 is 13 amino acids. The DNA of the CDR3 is TGCAGTGCTGGCCGCGGGGGCCTGAATGAGCAGTTCTTC. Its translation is CSAGRGGLNEQFF.

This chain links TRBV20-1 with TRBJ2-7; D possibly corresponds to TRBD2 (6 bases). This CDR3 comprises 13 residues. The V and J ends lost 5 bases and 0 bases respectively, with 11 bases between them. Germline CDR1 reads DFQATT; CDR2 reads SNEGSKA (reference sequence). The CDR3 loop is CSAVAEISYEQYF. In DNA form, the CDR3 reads TGCAGTGCTGTAGCGGAAATCTCCTACGAGCAGTACTTC.

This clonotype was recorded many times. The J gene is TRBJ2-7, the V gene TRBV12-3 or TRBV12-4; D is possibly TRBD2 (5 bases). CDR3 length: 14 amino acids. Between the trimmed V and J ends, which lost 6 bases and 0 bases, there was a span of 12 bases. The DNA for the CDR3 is TGTGCCAGCAGCTTGAGCGGCTACTCCTACGAGCAGTACTTC. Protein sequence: CASSLSGYSYEQYF.

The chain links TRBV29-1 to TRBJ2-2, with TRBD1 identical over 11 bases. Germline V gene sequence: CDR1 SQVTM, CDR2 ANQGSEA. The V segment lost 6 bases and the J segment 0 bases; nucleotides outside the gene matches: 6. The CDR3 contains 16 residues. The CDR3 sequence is CSVSDRGRANTGELFF. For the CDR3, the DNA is TGCAGCGTGTCGGACAGGGGGCGTGCGAACACCGGGGAGCTGTTTTTT.

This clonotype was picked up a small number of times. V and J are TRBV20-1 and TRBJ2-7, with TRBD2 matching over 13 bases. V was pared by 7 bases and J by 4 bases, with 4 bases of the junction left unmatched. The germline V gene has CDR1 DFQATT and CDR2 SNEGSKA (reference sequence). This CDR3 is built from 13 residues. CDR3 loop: CSGTSGSQYEQYF. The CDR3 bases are TGCAGTGGGACTAGCGGGAGTCAGTACGAGCAGTACTTC.

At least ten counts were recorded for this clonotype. CDR3 in DNA: TGCGCCAGCAGCTCCCGGGACATCTACGAGCAGTACTTC. This translates into CASSSRDIYEQYF. The gene calls are TRBV5-1 and TRBJ2-7, with a possible D match to TRBD1 (6 bases). CDR1 SGHRS and CDR2 YFSETQ come from the germline V gene. The CDR3 length is 13 residues. The V end was cut by 3 bases, the J end by 3 bases, with 10 bases between.

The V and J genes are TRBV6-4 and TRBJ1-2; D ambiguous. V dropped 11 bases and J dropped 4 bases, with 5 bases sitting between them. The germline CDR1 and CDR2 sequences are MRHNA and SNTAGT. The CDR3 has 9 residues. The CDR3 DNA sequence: TGTGCCGGACCCTATGGCTACACCTTC. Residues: CAGPYGYTF.

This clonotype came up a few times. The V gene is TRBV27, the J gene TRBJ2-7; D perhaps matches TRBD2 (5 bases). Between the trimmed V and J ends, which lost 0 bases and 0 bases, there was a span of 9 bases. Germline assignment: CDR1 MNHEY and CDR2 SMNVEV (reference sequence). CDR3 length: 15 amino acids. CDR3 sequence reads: CASSLSSVFSYEQYF. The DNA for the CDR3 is TGTGCCAGCAGTTTATCTAGCGTGTTCTCCTACGAGCAGTACTTC.

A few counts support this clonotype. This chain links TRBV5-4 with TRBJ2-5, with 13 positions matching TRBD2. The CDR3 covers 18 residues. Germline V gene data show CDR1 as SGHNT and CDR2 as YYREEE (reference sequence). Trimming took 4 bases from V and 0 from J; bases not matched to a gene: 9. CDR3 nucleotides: TGTGCCAGCAGCACAACGGGACTAGCGGGGATGTACCAAGAGACCCAGTACTTC. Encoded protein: CASSTTGLAGMYQETQYF.

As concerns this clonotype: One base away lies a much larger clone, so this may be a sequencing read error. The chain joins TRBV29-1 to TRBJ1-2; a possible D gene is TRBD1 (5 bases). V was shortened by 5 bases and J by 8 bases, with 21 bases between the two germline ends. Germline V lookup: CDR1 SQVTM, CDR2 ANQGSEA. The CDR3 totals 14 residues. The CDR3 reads CSVKGMSGSSGYTF. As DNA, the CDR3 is TGCAGCGTTAAGGGGATGTCAGGCTCCTCCGGCTACACCTTC.

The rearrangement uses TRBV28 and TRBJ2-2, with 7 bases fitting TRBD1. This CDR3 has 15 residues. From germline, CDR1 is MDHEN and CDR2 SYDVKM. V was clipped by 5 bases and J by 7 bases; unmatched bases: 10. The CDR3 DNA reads TGTGCCAGCAGTCAACATGACAGGGAAGGCGGGGAGCTGTTTTTT. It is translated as CASSQHDREGGELFF. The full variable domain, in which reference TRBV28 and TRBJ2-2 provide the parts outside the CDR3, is DVKVTQSSRYLVKRTGEKVFLECVQDMDHENMFWYRQDPGLGLRLIYFSYDVKMKEKGDIPEGYSVSREKKERFSLILESASTNQTSMYLCASSQHDREGGELFFGEGSRLTVL.

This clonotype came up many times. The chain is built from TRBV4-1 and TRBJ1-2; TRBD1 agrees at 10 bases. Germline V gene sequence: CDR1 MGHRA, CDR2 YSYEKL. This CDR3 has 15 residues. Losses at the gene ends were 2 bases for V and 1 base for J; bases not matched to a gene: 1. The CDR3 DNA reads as TGCGCCAGCAGCCAAAGGACAGGGGGTAACTATGGCTACACCTTC. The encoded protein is CASSQRTGGNYGYTF.

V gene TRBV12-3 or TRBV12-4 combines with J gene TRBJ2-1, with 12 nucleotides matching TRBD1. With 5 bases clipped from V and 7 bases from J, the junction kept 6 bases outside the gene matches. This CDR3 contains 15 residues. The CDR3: CASSHRDRGPNEQFF. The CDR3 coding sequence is TGTGCCAGCAGTCACCGGGACAGGGGGCCAAATGAGCAGTTCTTC.

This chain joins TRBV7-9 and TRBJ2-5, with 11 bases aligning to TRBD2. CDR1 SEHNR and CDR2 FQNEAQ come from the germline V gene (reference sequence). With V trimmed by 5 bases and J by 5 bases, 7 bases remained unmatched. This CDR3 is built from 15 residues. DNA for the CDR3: TGTGCCAGCAGCCCATTGGGACTAGCGGTGGAGACCCAGTACTTC. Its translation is CASSPLGLAVETQYF.

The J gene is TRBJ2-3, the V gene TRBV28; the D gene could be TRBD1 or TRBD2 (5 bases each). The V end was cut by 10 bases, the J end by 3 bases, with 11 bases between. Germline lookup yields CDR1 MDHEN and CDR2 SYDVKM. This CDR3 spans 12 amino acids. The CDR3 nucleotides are TGTGCCACCCAGGGAGCGACAGATACGCAGTATTTT. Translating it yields CATQGATDTQYF.

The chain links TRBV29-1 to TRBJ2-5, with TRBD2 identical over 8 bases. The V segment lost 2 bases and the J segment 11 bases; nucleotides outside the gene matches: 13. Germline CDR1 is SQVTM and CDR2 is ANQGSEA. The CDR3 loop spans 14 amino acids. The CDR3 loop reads CSVENRLAHNEQYF. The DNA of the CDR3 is TGCAGCGTTGAAAACCGACTAGCGCACAATGAGCAGTACTTC.

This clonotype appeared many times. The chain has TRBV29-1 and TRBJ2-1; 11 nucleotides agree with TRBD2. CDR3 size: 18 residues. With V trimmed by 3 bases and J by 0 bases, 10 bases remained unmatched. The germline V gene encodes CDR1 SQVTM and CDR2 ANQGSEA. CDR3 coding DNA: TGCAGCGTTGATGTTACTAGCGGGAGAAGGAACTCCTACAATGAGCAGTTCTTC. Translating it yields CSVDVTSGRRNSYNEQFF.

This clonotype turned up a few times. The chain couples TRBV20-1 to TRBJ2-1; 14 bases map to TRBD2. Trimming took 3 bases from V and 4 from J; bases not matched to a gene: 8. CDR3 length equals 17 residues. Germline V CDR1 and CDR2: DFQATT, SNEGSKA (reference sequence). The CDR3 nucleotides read TGCAGTGCTAGGGGACTAGCGGGAGTGCCTCATTACAATGAGCAGTTCTTC. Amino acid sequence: CSARGLAGVPHYNEQFF.

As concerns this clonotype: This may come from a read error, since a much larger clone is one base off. CDR3 sequence (DNA): TGCAGCGTCGTCAACGGGGGGGACGAGCAGTACTTC. Its protein is CSVVNGGDEQYF. J is TRBJ2-7 and V is TRBV29-1; 8 positions match TRBD2. Per the germline V gene, CDR1 is SQVTM and CDR2 is ANQGSEA. This CDR3 has 12 residues. J was trimmed by 5 bases and V by 6 bases; bases with no gene match: 6.

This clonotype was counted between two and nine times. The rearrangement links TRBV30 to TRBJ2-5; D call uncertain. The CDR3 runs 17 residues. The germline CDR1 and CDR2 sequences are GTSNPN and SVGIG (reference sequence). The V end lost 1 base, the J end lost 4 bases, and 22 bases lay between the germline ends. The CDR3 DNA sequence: TGTGCCTGGAGTGCCGGTTGGCGTTTGGGATTTGGAGAGACCCAGTACTTC. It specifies CAWSAGWRLGFGETQYF. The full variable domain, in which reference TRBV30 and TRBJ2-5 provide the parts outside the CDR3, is SQTIHQWPATLVQPVGSPLSLECTVEGTSNPNLYWYRQAAGRGLQLLFYSVGIGQISSEVPQNLSASRPQDRQFILSSKKLLLSDSGFYLCAWSAGWRLGFGETQYFGPGTRLLVL.

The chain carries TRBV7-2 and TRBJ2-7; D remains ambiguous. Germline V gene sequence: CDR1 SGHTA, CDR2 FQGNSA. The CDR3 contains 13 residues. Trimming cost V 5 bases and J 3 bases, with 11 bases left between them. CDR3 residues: CASSLKDRYEQYF. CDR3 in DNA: TGTGCCAGCAGCCTAAAGGACCGCTACGAGCAGTACTTC.

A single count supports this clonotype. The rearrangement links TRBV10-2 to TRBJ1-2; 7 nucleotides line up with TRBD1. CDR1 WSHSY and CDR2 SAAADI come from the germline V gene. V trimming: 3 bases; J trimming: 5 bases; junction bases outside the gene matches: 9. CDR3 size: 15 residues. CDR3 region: CASSDFSGGGYGYTF. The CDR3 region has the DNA TGCGCCAGCAGTGATTTCTCAGGGGGAGGGTATGGCTACACCTTC.